The 2 T cell receptor beta chains given below trace back to one sample, sequenced in a study of T cells in women clearing cervical HPV infection. The assay was immunoSEQ multiplex PCR, and TCRdb's table has in-frame clones only and misses some. The record lists more than 45,000 clones, of which the ten most abundant hold around 1.6%. Sequenced input: blood buffy coat. Source of these receptors: a woman aged 18 to 75 with a cervical HPV16 infection that either progressed to CIN3+ or cleared (not recorded which).

To note about this clone: The read comes to an end 3 residues before the CDR3 does, leaving the germline J gene to fill in the end. J is TRBJ2-5 and V is TRBV10-3; TRBD1 aligns across 7 bases. Germline V CDR1 and CDR2: ENHRY, SYGVKD. V shed 8 bases and J 1 base; nucleotides not matched to a gene: 4. The CDR3 runs 13 residues. The CDR3 sequence: CAIGDRAQETQYF. CDR3 DNA (partial): TGTGCCATCGGAGACAGGGCCCAAGAGACC.

Of note for this clone: The missing CDR3 end, 3 residues past where the read stops, is filled in from the germline J gene. The rearrangement uses TRBV7-6 and TRBJ2-2, with TRBD2 matching over 7 bases. J gave up 8 bases and V 7 bases, and 13 bases lay outside the gene matches. Per the germline V gene, CDR1 is SGHVS and CDR2 is FNYEAQ. The CDR3 runs to 15 residues. CDR3 amino acids: CASTRNIQGGGELFF. The CDR3 DNA, read in part, is TGTGCCAGCACCCGAAACATCCAGGGAGGGGGGGAG.